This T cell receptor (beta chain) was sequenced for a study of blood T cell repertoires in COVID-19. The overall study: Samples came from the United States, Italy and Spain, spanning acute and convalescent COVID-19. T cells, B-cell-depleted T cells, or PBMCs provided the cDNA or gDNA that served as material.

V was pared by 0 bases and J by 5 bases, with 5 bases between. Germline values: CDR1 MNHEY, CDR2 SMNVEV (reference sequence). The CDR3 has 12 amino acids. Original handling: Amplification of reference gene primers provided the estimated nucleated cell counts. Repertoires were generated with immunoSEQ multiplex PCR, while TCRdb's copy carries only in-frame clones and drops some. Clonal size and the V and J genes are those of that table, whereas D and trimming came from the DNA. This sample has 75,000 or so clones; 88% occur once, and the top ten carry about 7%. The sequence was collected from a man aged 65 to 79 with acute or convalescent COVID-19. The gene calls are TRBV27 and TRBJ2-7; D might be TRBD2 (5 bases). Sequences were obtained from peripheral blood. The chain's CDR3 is CASSLSGNEQYF. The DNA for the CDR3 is TGTGCCAGCAGTTTATCCGGGAACGAGCAGTACTTC.